The 29 T cell receptor beta chains in this list originate from one sample, sequenced in a study of spatial heterogeneity in lung cancer. TCRdb recomputed calls from the 5' RACE reads with MiXCR, one row per CDR3 protein. The data contain about 120,000 distinct CDR3 sequences, about 12% of them singletons. Time point reported: blood at routine non-recurrence follow-up after resection. Whole RNA from tumor, nontumor lung or frozen PBMC was sequenced unsorted. The material sequenced was PBMCs, taken at follow-up. The receptors stem from a male donor with early-stage non-small cell lung cancer.

The rearrangement links TRBV28 to TRBJ1-1; no reliable D call. The CDR3 length is 16 residues. With 7 bases removed from V and 4 bases from J, the gap between germline ends came to 22 bases. Germline V gene data show CDR1 as MDHEN and CDR2 as SYDVKM. The CDR3 bases are TGTGCCAGCACCACTTTAAGGCCCCGAGGGTCCACTGAAGCTTTCTTT. Translating it yields CASTTLRPRGSTEAFF.

On this clonotype itself: One end of the junction varies from germline; a read error may be responsible. The rearrangement joins TRBV5-4 to TRBJ1-1; D is undetermined. The CDR3 totals 14 residues. Germline CDR1 reads SGHNT; CDR2 reads YYREEE (reference sequence). CDR3 DNA: TGTGCCAGCAGCCACGCACTGGAGAACACTGAGGCTTTCTTT. It yields the protein CASSHALENTEAFF.

This chain joins TRBV4-2 and TRBJ1-5; D gene unclear. This CDR3 spans 15 amino acids. The V end lost 0 bases, the J end lost 7 bases, and 13 bases lay between the germline ends. In germline, CDR1 is LGHNA, CDR2 YNFKEQ. The CDR3 reads CASSQDGQELQPQHF. CDR3 sequence (DNA): TGTGCCAGCAGCCAAGATGGGCAAGAGTTACAGCCCCAGCATTTT.

The chain joins TRBV4-1 to TRBJ2-6; 7 nucleotides match TRBD1. The CDR3 contains 16 residues. Germline V lookup: CDR1 MGHRA, CDR2 YSYEKL. V dropped 0 bases and J dropped 2; count of bases not matched to a gene: 1. CDR3 loop: CASSQDTGAGANVLTF. CDR3 DNA: TGCGCCAGCAGCCAAGATACAGGGGCTGGGGCCAACGTCCTGACTTTC.

This rearrangement joins TRBV30 to TRBJ1-6, with D uncertain. CDR1 is GTSNPN, CDR2 SVGIG, per germline (reference sequence). V was pared by 3 bases and J by 7 bases, with 10 bases between. The CDR3 runs 13 residues. The CDR3 nucleotides are TGTGCCTGGAGGAATACGGGCAATTCACCCCTCCACTTT. It translates to CAWRNTGNSPLHF.

This clonotype was detected many times. The V call is TRBV21-1, the J call TRBJ2-1; no DNA check was done on the table's D call, TRBD1. TRBV21-1 is a documented pseudogene. The CDR3 is 18 residues long. CDR3 sequence: CASSRTLTGGELRNEQFF. CDR3 coding DNA: TGTGCCAGCAGCAGAACTTTGACAGGGGGCGAACTTCGCAATGAGCAGTTCTTC.

V is TRBV28 and J is TRBJ2-7; D is ambiguous. This CDR3 has 12 residues. Germline V CDR1 and CDR2: MDHEN, SYDVKM. V was pared by 6 bases and J by 7 bases, with 13 bases between. The CDR3 loop reads CASRSPPGEQYF. The CDR3 DNA sequence: TGTGCCAGCAGATCCCCCCCCGGGGAGCAGTACTTC.

This chain uses TRBV18 with TRBJ1-4, with 7 nucleotides matching TRBD1. The CDR3 loop spans 14 amino acids. Germline V gives CDR1 KGHSH, CDR2 LQKENI. Unmatched junction bases numbered 5, after V lost 7 bases and J lost 3 bases. Here the CDR3 reads CASYEGASNEKLFF. The CDR3 DNA is TGTGCCAGCTACGAGGGGGCGTCTAATGAAAAACTGTTTTTT.

This clonotype turned up a few times. V and J are TRBV5-1 and TRBJ2-5; 7 nucleotides agree with TRBD2. V lost 1 base, J lost 0 bases, and 3 bases stayed unmatched. The length of the CDR3 is 15 residues. Per germline, CDR1 SGHRS and CDR2 YFSETQ. The CDR3 DNA is TGCGCCAGCAGCTTGTCAGCGGGGAACCAAGAGACCCAGTACTTC. Its protein product is CASSLSAGNQETQYF.

In this sample, this clonotype turned up many times. This rearrangement joins TRBV29-1 to TRBJ2-3; the D is unclear. Per the germline V gene, CDR1 is SQVTM and CDR2 is ANQGSEA. The CDR3 consists of 13 residues. Trimming removed 7 bases from V and 7 bases from J, with 18 bases in between. CDR3 nucleotide sequence: TGCAGCGCCCCGGGCGGTGCAACAAATACGCAGTATTTT. Amino acid sequence: CSAPGGATNTQYF.

This clonotype was observed a handful of times. V gene TRBV4-2 combines with J gene TRBJ1-6; no firm D call. Germline V gene data show CDR1 as LGHNA and CDR2 as YNFKEQ. Trimming cost V 0 bases and J 5 bases, with 5 bases left between them. This CDR3 has 14 residues. The CDR3 nucleotides read TGTGCCAGCAGCCAAGATCACAATAATTCACCCCTCCACTTT. Translation gives CASSQDHNNSPLHF.

On this clonotype itself: It may be a read error: a sequence one base away is much more abundant. The CDR3 sequence: CASSPPGGLPLHF. The CDR3 coding sequence is TGTGCCAGCAGCCCCCCAGGGGGCTTACCCCTCCACTTT. V and J are TRBV9 and TRBJ1-6; 8 positions agree with TRBD1. Germline CDR1 SGDLS, CDR2 YYNGEE. V trimming: 4 bases; J trimming: 12 bases; junction bases outside the gene matches: 6. CDR3 length: 13 amino acids.

The rearrangement links TRBV5-4 to TRBJ2-1, with 7 bases fitting TRBD2. V was pared by 3 bases and J by 2 bases, with 2 bases of the junction left unmatched. CDR1 and CDR2 from the germline V gene are SGHNT and YYREEE (reference sequence). The CDR3 length is 14 residues. This CDR3 reads CASSYGGTYNEQFF. CDR3 in DNA: TGTGCCAGCAGCTACGGGGGGACCTACAATGAGCAGTTCTTC.

This clonotype was picked up a small number of times. This chain links TRBV19 with TRBJ1-5, with TRBD1 identical over 7 bases. Trimming cost V 2 bases and J 15 bases; bases outside gene matches: 7. Germline V gene lookup returns CDR1 LNHDA and CDR2 SQIVND (reference sequence). CDR3 length: 12 amino acids. CDR3 sequence reads: CASSIRDSLPHF. In DNA, the CDR3 is TGTGCCAGTAGTATACGGGACAGCCTACCGCATTTT.

This clonotype has just a few counts. The chain is built from TRBV7-6 and TRBJ2-7; 9 bases line up with TRBD1. Germline assignment: CDR1 SGHVS and CDR2 FNYEAQ. Losses at the gene ends were 4 bases for V and 5 bases for J; bases not matched to a gene: 6. The CDR3 totals 14 residues. The CDR3, as DNA: TGTGCCAGCAGCTCTCGGACAGGGGAGCACGAGCAGTACTTC. Protein: CASSSRTGEHEQYF.

This clonotype occurred a few times. The chain has TRBV7-8 and TRBJ2-1; TRBD2 matches 8 bases. The germline CDR1 and CDR2 sequences are SGHVS and FQNEAQ. V was pared by 3 bases and J by 10 bases, with 2 bases of the junction left unmatched. The CDR3 runs to 12 residues. CDR3 loop: CASSFVAGEQFF. The CDR3 bases are TGTGCCAGCAGCTTCGTAGCGGGGGAGCAGTTCTTC. Variable domain in full (rest from reference TRBV7-8 and TRBJ2-1): GAGVSQSPRYKVAKRGQDVALRCDPISGHVSLFWYQQALGQGPEFLTYFQNEAQLDKSGLPSDRFFAERPEGSVSTLKIQRTQQEDSAVYLCASSFVAGEQFFGPGTRLTVL.

In DNA form, the CDR3 reads TGCGCCAGCAGCCAAGGACAGTCATATAATTCACCCCTCCACTTT. Protein product: CASSQGQSYNSPLHF. The chain uses TRBV4-1 and TRBJ1-6; a weak D match, TRBD1 (5 bases). This CDR3 region has 15 residues. V dropped 1 base and J dropped 4 bases, with 8 bases sitting between them. Per the germline V gene, CDR1 is MGHRA and CDR2 is YSYEKL.

This clonotype was counted many times. The CDR3, as DNA: TGCAGTGCCCACAGTGGCGGGGCAGAGACCCAGTACTTC. Translated: CSAHSGGAETQYF. This chain uses TRBV20-1 with TRBJ2-5; TRBD2 might be the D (6 bases). The CDR3 is made up of 13 amino acids. Per the germline V gene, CDR1 is DFQATT and CDR2 is SNEGSKA (reference sequence). The germline V and J ends were trimmed by 6 bases and 4 bases, with 15 bases remaining between them.

The chain recombines TRBV4-2 with TRBJ1-5, with a weak D call TRBD1 (5 bases). CDR3 length equals 16 residues. In germline, CDR1 is LGHNA, CDR2 YNFKEQ. Trimming removed 0 bases at V and 2 bases at J, with 11 bases between. In DNA, the CDR3 is TGTGCCAGCAGCCAAGAGTACGGGGGAGGCAATCAGCCCCAGCATTTT. This gives the protein CASSQEYGGGNQPQHF.

The chain has TRBV15 and TRBJ2-1; 8 bases match TRBD2. CDR1 is LNHNV, CDR2 YYDKDF, per germline (reference sequence). The CDR3 has 14 residues. V trimming: 4 bases; J trimming: 10 bases; junction bases outside the gene matches: 9. The CDR3 loop is CATSKVTGGLEQFF. CDR3 nucleotides: TGTGCCACCAGCAAAGTGACGGGGGGGCTGGAGCAGTTCTTC.

This rearrangement joins TRBV7-9 to TRBJ1-6, with TRBD1 as a possible D gene (5 bases). The CDR3 totals 15 residues. V was trimmed by 6 bases and J by 7 bases, leaving 16 bases between them. Germline lookup yields CDR1 SEHNR and CDR2 FQNEAQ (reference sequence). This chain's CDR3 is CASRKIGALNSPLHF. Written as DNA, the CDR3 is TGTGCCAGCAGGAAAATCGGGGCTTTAAATTCACCCCTCCACTTT.

The gene calls are TRBV9 and TRBJ2-2; no firm D call. Germline V lookup: CDR1 SGDLS, CDR2 YYNGEE. The V end lost 0 bases, the J end lost 4 bases, and 10 bases lay between the germline ends. This CDR3 comprises 15 residues. The DNA for the CDR3 is TGTGCCAGCAGCGTAGCCCCGGGCGGCACCGGGGAGCTGTTTTTT. It translates to CASSVAPGGTGELFF.

The rearrangement joins TRBV29-1 to TRBJ2-1; TRBD2 aligns across 10 bases. The CDR3 length is 16 residues. V gave up 4 bases and J gave up 4 bases; unmatched junction bases: 10. Germline lookup yields CDR1 SQVTM and CDR2 ANQGSEA. This CDR3 is CSVGPVSSGGYNEQFF. CDR3 nucleotide sequence: TGCAGCGTTGGCCCCGTCTCTAGCGGGGGATACAATGAGCAGTTCTTC.

The chain uses TRBV20-1 and TRBJ2-3; D is possibly TRBD2 (6 bases). This CDR3 contains 15 residues. The V end lost 3 bases, the J end lost 2 bases, and 15 bases lay between the germline ends. Germline V gene data show CDR1 as DFQATT and CDR2 as SNEGSKA (reference sequence). The CDR3 DNA follows: TGCAGTGCTAGCCGGGGGACCACGGACACAGATACGCAGTATTTT. Its protein is CSASRGTTDTDTQYF.

The CDR3 is CASSSSRRNTEAFF. In nucleotides, the CDR3 is TGCGCCAGCAGCTCTTCCAGGCGTAACACTGAAGCTTTCTTT. The rearrangement joins TRBV5-1 to TRBJ1-1, with no clear D. Per germline, CDR1 SGHRS and CDR2 YFSETQ. Trimming took off 3 bases at V and 2 bases at J, with 11 bases between the two ends. This CDR3 contains 14 residues. Looking up the rest from reference TRBV5-1 and TRBJ1-1 gives the full variable domain: KAGVTQTPRYLIKTRGQQVTLSCSPISGHRSVSWYQQTPGQGLQFLFEYFSETQRNKGNFPGRFSGRQFSNSRSEMNVSTLELGDSALYLCASSSSRRNTEAFFGQGTRLTVV.

The CDR3 loop reads CASSQIRTGVLTDTQYF. CDR3 in DNA: TGCGCCAGCAGCCAAATTAGGACAGGGGTATTAACAGATACGCAGTATTTT. This rearrangement joins TRBV4-1 to TRBJ2-3, with 9 bases matching TRBD1. This CDR3 spans 17 amino acids. The V segment lost 2 bases and the J segment 3 bases; nucleotides outside the gene matches: 9. The germline gives CDR1 MGHRA, CDR2 YSYEKL.

The chain combines TRBV20-1 with TRBJ1-1; possible D gene TRBD1, 5 bases. This CDR3 has 14 amino acids. Germline CDR1 is DFQATT and CDR2 is SNEGSKA (reference sequence). Trimming took 1 base from V and 4 from J, leaving 13 bases between them. In nucleotides, the CDR3 is TGCAGTGCTAGAGCAGGGTCCCGGGGCACTGAAGCTTTCTTT. This translates into CSARAGSRGTEAFF.

The table lists this clonotype with many counts. J is TRBJ2-5 and V is TRBV7-3; D possibly corresponds to TRBD1 (6 bases). Germline values: CDR1 SGHTA, CDR2 FQGTGA. V was pared by 5 bases and J by 1 base, with 14 bases between. The CDR3 has 15 residues. The CDR3 sequence is CASSRGQTLQETQYF. CDR3 sequence (DNA): TGTGCCAGCAGCCGAGGACAGACCCTCCAAGAGACCCAGTACTTC.

V gene TRBV9 combines with J gene TRBJ2-2; 9 positions agree with TRBD2. Germline assignment: CDR1 SGDLS and CDR2 YYNGEE. V lost 0 bases, J lost 4 bases, and 4 bases stayed unmatched. The length of the CDR3 is 16 residues. CDR3 sequence: CASSVEAGGTTGELFF. Here the CDR3 DNA reads TGTGCCAGCAGCGTAGAGGCGGGGGGGACCACCGGGGAGCTGTTTTTT.